A single sample is the source of the 5 T cell receptor beta chains below, sequenced in a study of CXCR3-negative and CXCR3-positive naive CD8 T cells. Study-wide results and limits: CXCR3-expressing naive cells carried TRB CDR3s more hydrophobic than those of CXCR3-negative naive cells.

UMI-tagged TRB cDNA libraries were built via 5' RACE. TCRdb re-called the 5' RACE reads; one entry per CDR3 protein, DNA not given. The table lists around 110,000 distinct CDR3 sequences. No cognate antigen is known for these TCRs. Sequenced sample: naive CXCR3+ CD8+ T cells from blood. The subset here: CD45RO-CCR7+CD27+CD95- naive CD8+ T cells expressing CXCR3 (TNR3+). These receptors all stem from a human donor in good health. Some clones in this sample may be carry-over from other donors' samples.

The chain combines TRBV7-8 with TRBJ2-7; TCRdb indicates TRBD1, and absent DNA this call remains unverified. The germline V gene has CDR1 SGHVS and CDR2 FQNEAQ. The CDR3 runs 16 residues. CDR3 sequence: CASSFWTGTSSYEQYF.

The chain couples TRBV29-1 to TRBJ1-3. The CDR3 loop spans 11 amino acids. Germline assignment: CDR1 SQVTM and CDR2 ANQGSEA. The CDR3 here is CSVPLRNTIYF.

The V gene is TRBV7-9, the J gene TRBJ2-7; TCRdb picks TRBD1, but there is no DNA to check that call. CDR1 SEHNR and CDR2 FQNEAQ come from the germline V gene (reference sequence). This CDR3 contains 14 residues. CDR3 residues: CASSRTGGIYEQYF.

The chain combines TRBV5-1 with TRBJ2-7. CDR3 length: 13 residues. Per the germline V gene, CDR1 is SGHRS and CDR2 is YFSETQ. CDR3: CASSSTPSYEQYF.

CDR3 protein: CASSLLGTGGEQYF. The V call is TRBV28, the J call TRBJ2-7; TCRdb returns TRBD1, unconfirmable since there is no DNA. CDR1 MDHEN and CDR2 SYDVKM come from the germline V gene. CDR3 length: 14 residues.